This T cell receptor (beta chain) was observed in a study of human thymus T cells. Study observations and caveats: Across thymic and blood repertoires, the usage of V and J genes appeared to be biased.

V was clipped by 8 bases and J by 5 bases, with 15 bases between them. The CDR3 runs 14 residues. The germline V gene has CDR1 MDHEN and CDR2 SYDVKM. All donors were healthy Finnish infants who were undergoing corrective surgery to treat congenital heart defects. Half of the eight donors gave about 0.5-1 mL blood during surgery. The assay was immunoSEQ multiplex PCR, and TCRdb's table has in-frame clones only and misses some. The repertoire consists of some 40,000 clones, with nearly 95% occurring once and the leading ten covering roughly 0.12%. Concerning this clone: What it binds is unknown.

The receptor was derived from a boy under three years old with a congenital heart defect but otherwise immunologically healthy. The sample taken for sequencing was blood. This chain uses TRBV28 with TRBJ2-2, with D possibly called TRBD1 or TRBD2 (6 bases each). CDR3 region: CASGRRGWTGELFF. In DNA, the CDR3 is TGTGCCAGCGGTCGGAGGGGGTGGACCGGGGAGCTGTTTTTT.